One sample yielded the 29 T cell receptor beta chains listed below, sequenced in a study of cytomegalovirus exposure and HLA in healthy donors. Assay used: immunoSEQ multiplex PCR; TCRdb lists only in-frame clones, some missing. Among approximately 120,000 clones listed, over 90% were seen once. Sequencing used PBMCs. These receptors came from a woman younger than 30 in good health and CMV-seronegative.

The sample holds one count of this clone. V gene TRBV4-1 combines with J gene TRBJ2-7; D perhaps matches TRBD1 (6 bases). Per the germline V gene, CDR1 is MGHRA and CDR2 is YSYEKL. V lost 1 base and J lost 3, with 10 bases in between. The length of the CDR3 is 14 residues. The CDR3 DNA reads as TGCGCCAGCAGCCAAGGACAGGTGGTCTACGAGCAGTACTTC. Protein: CASSQGQVVYEQYF.

The gene calls are TRBV28 and TRBJ2-3; 10 bases match TRBD2. V lost 4 bases, J lost 3 bases, and 10 bases stayed unmatched. This CDR3 has 17 amino acids. Germline assignment: CDR1 MDHEN and CDR2 SYDVKM. The CDR3 DNA follows: TGTGCCAGCAGTTCGCCCGTAGCGGGGGGCCTAACAGATACGCAGTATTTT. Protein sequence: CASSSPVAGGLTDTQYF.

This rearrangement joins TRBV5-1 to TRBJ2-1; 8 nucleotides line up with TRBD1. V gave up 0 bases and J gave up 5 bases; unmatched junction bases: 4. This CDR3 comprises 15 residues. Germline lookup yields CDR1 SGHRS and CDR2 YFSETQ. The CDR3 nucleotides read TGCGCCAGCAGCTTGGAGGGACAGGAACACAATGAGCAGTTCTTC. It translates to CASSLEGQEHNEQFF.

The chain carries TRBV7-3 and TRBJ2-1; D perhaps matches TRBD1 (5 bases). The V gene lost 5 bases and the J gene lost 6 bases, with 17 bases spanning the gap. Germline CDR1 reads SGHTA; CDR2 reads FQGTGA. This CDR3 region has 15 residues. CDR3 residues: CASSQDIGDPNEQFF. CDR3 bases: TGTGCCAGCAGCCAAGACATAGGGGATCCCAATGAGCAGTTCTTC.

The genes are TRBV2 and TRBJ1-5; no clear D. This CDR3 spans 15 amino acids. Trimming left V 5 bases short and J 0 bases short, with 11 bases between. The germline V gene encodes CDR1 SNHLY and CDR2 FYNNEI. CDR3 sequence (DNA): TGTGCCAGCAGTCGGAGAGAGGGTAGCAATCAGCCCCAGCATTTT. Translating it yields CASSRREGSNQPQHF.

The J gene is TRBJ2-7, the V gene TRBV4-1; D gene unclear. The CDR3 is made up of 18 amino acids. V was pared by 4 bases and J by 6 bases, with 28 bases between. Germline V gene lookup returns CDR1 MGHRA and CDR2 YSYEKL. As DNA, the CDR3 is TGCGCCAGCAGCCTGGGCGAGCAGTCCCGACAAAAACTTGGCGAGCAGTACTTC. Translated, it gives CASSLGEQSRQKLGEQYF.

The genes are TRBV12-5 and TRBJ2-5; the match to TRBD1 covers 9 bases. The CDR3 length is 15 residues. Germline CDR1 is LGHNT and CDR2 is FRNRAP. V gave up 6 bases and J gave up 2 bases; unmatched junction bases: 7. The CDR3 nucleotides read TGTGCTAGTGGAAAGGGACAGGGCCTTCAAGAGACCCAGTACTTC. Translated: CASGKGQGLQETQYF. Variable domain in full (rest from reference TRBV12-5 and TRBJ2-5): DARVTQTPRHKVTEMGQEVTMRCQPILGHNTVFWYRQTMMQGLELLAYFRNRAPLDDSGMPKDRFSAEMPDATLATLKIQPSEPRDSAVYFCASGKGQGLQETQYFGPGTRLLVL.

The rearrangement uses TRBV7-2 and TRBJ2-7; no firm D call. The CDR3 spans 11 residues. Germline CDR1 and CDR2: SGHTA and FQGNSA. Trimming removed 2 bases from V and 3 bases from J, with 2 bases in between. CDR3 coding DNA: TGTGCCAGCAGCTTACTCTACGAGCAGTACTTC. This sequence encodes CASSLLYEQYF. The full variable domain, completed using reference TRBV7-2 and TRBJ2-7, is GAGVSQSPSNKVTEKGKDVELRCDPISGHTALYWYRQSLGQGLEFLIYFQGNSAPDKSGLPSDRFSAERTGGSVSTLTIQRTQQEDSAVYLCASSLLYEQYFGPGTRLTVT.

With respect to this clone: One end of the junction fails to match germline, which may point to a read error. The V gene is TRBV6-1, the J gene TRBJ2-3, with 8 bases that match TRBD1. CDR1 and CDR2 (germline): MNHNS, SASEGT. The CDR3 spans 15 residues. The DNA of the CDR3 is TGTGCCAGCAGAGTCCGGGACTTGGGGACAGGTACGCAGTATTTT. Residues: CASRVRDLGTGTQYF.

The gene calls are TRBV28 and TRBJ2-7; D is possibly TRBD2 (6 bases). Germline CDR1 MDHEN, CDR2 SYDVKM. The CDR3 totals 14 residues. The germline V and J ends were trimmed by 8 bases and 5 bases, with 19 bases remaining between them. In nucleotides, the CDR3 is TGTGCCAGCTCCTTTTTAGCGGAACACAACGAGCAGTACTTC. Amino acid sequence: CASSFLAEHNEQYF.

The genes are TRBV5-1 and TRBJ2-1, with 9 bases aligning to TRBD2. From germline, CDR1 is SGHRS and CDR2 YFSETQ. Trimming cost V 0 bases and J 8 bases; bases outside gene matches: 15. There are 18 residues in the CDR3. The chain's CDR3 is CASSLAASGVTLGDEQFF. CDR3 sequence (DNA): TGCGCCAGCAGCTTGGCGGCTAGCGGGGTTACCCTCGGCGATGAGCAGTTCTTC.

The chain recombines TRBV27 with TRBJ2-1, with D perhaps matching TRBD1 (5 bases). Germline CDR1 is MNHEY and CDR2 is SMNVEV (reference sequence). The CDR3 spans 15 residues. V lost 1 base to trimming and J lost 6 bases, with 13 bases between them. CDR3 loop: CASSLFRQGGNEQFF. The CDR3 coding sequence is TGTGCCAGCAGTTTATTTAGGCAGGGCGGCAATGAGCAGTTCTTC.

The V gene is TRBV5-1, the J gene TRBJ2-1, with 7 bases identical to TRBD2. The CDR3 is 16 amino acids. V lost 0 bases and J lost 2; bases outside the gene matches: 5. Looked up from germline, CDR1 is SGHRS and CDR2 is YFSETQ. The CDR3 spells CASSLVASGTYNEQFF. DNA of the CDR3: TGCGCCAGCAGCTTGGTGGCTAGCGGTACCTACAATGAGCAGTTCTTC.

This clone turned up a few times. The chain has TRBV27 and TRBJ2-1, with a possible D match to TRBD2 (6 bases). This CDR3 contains 15 residues. The ends were cut back, 6 bases at V and 0 bases at J, with 12 bases in the middle. Germline V gene sequence: CDR1 MNHEY, CDR2 SMNVEV (reference sequence). The CDR3 DNA sequence: TGTGCCAGCAGCGGGGGATTAAGCTCCTACAATGAGCAGTTCTTC. It encodes CASSGGLSSYNEQFF.

The V call is TRBV29-1, the J call TRBJ1-1, with a weak D call TRBD1 (5 bases). Trimming removed 0 bases from V and 1 base from J, with 12 bases in between. The CDR3 runs to 15 residues. The germline V gene has CDR1 SQVTM and CDR2 ANQGSEA. CDR3 sequence (DNA): TGCAGCGTTGAAGATCCGCCAGGGTGGAACACTGAAGCTTTCTTT. It codes for CSVEDPPGWNTEAFF.

This chain connects TRBV10-3 to TRBJ2-1; 8 positions agree with TRBD2. The V segment lost 11 bases and the J segment 4 bases; nucleotides outside the gene matches: 7. This CDR3 contains 13 residues. The germline gives CDR1 ENHRY, CDR2 SYGVKD. The CDR3 loop reads CAVGEREYNEQFF. The CDR3 nucleotides read TGTGCCGTAGGAGAGCGGGAGTACAATGAGCAGTTCTTC.

The chain carries TRBV5-5 and TRBJ2-7, with 7 bases lining up with TRBD1. CDR1 SGHKS and CDR2 YYEKEE come from the germline V gene (reference sequence). J was trimmed by 3 bases and V by 4 bases; bases with no gene match: 4. This CDR3 comprises 13 residues. CDR3 protein: CASSQGTDYEQYF. The CDR3 DNA is TGTGCCAGCAGCCAGGGGACAGACTACGAGCAGTACTTC.

The CDR3, as DNA: TGCGCCAGCAGCTTGAACGGGGGAAATGGAAACACCATATATTTT. Translation gives CASSLNGGNGNTIYF. The J gene is TRBJ1-3, the V gene TRBV5-1, with D possibly being TRBD1 (5 bases). Germline V gives CDR1 SGHRS, CDR2 YFSETQ. This CDR3 comprises 15 residues. Trimming pared 1 base from V and 3 bases from J, leaving 11 bases between.

DNA for the CDR3: TGTGCCAGCAGCCAAGTGAAGGCTGCGGGTGGCTACACCTTC. Its protein is CASSQVKAAGGYTF. The chain has TRBV14 and TRBJ1-2; no reliable D call. CDR1 SGHDN and CDR2 FVKESK come from the germline V gene. There are 14 residues in the CDR3. Deletions cut 1 base from V and 7 bases from J, with 13 bases between.

The gene calls are TRBV30 and TRBJ2-7, with 8 bases aligning to TRBD2. This CDR3 is built from 17 residues. CDR1 GTSNPN and CDR2 SVGIG come from the germline V gene (reference sequence). V trimming: 0 bases; J trimming: 1 base; junction bases outside the gene matches: 11. The CDR3 region is CAWSVRGGAPLSYEQYF. As DNA, the CDR3 is TGTGCCTGGAGTGTACGGGGGGGGGCCCCCCTTTCCTACGAGCAGTACTTC.

The V and J genes are TRBV28 and TRBJ1-6; TRBD1 aligns across 7 bases. CDR1 is MDHEN, CDR2 SYDVKM, per germline. This CDR3 spans 12 amino acids. The trim removed 3 bases at V and 15 bases at J, leaving 5 bases unmatched. The CDR3 coding sequence is TGTGCCAGCAGTTTTACCGGACAGGACCTCCACTTT. It encodes CASSFTGQDLHF.

In this sample, this clone turned up once. The gene calls are TRBV4-1 and TRBJ2-7, with TRBD1 matching 10 bases. Germline loops: CDR1 MGHRA, CDR2 YSYEKL. The CDR3 runs to 13 residues. The CDR3 reads CATSGTGVDEQYF. The CDR3 bases are TGCGCTACTTCAGGGACAGGGGTGGACGAGCAGTACTTC.

The chain recombines TRBV5-1 with TRBJ1-3, with unresolved D. The germline V and J ends were trimmed by 3 bases and 0 bases, with 10 bases remaining between them. Germline lookup yields CDR1 SGHRS and CDR2 YFSETQ. The CDR3 has 15 residues. CDR3 loop: CASSWSGSSGNTIYF. As DNA, the CDR3 is TGCGCCAGCAGCTGGTCGGGGAGCTCTGGAAACACCATATATTTT. Full variable domain (outside the CDR3, taken from reference TRBV5-1 and TRBJ1-3): KAGVTQTPRYLIKTRGQQVTLSCSPISGHRSVSWYQQTPGQGLQFLFEYFSETQRNKGNFPGRFSGRQFSNSRSEMNVSTLELGDSALYLCASSWSGSSGNTIYFGEGSWLTVV.

V and J are TRBV5-1 and TRBJ1-1; no definite D call. Germline V CDR1 and CDR2: SGHRS, YFSETQ. Trimming pared 1 base from V and 0 bases from J, leaving 10 bases between. This CDR3 contains 15 residues. DNA of the CDR3: TGCGCCAGCAGCTTGTCCGCCGGGATGAACACTGAAGCTTTCTTT. Amino acid sequence: CASSLSAGMNTEAFF.

The CDR3 nucleotides are TGTGCCAGCAGCGCGCGGGACAGGGTGACCGGGGAGCTGTTTTTT. This translates into CASSARDRVTGELFF. This rearrangement joins TRBV9 to TRBJ2-2; 9 bases are shared with TRBD1. The J segment lost 5 bases and the V segment lost 3 bases, leaving 5 bases of the junction unmatched. The CDR3 is 15 residues long. The germline V gene has CDR1 SGDLS and CDR2 YYNGEE.

CDR3 protein: CASSSDSGYYGYTF. The CDR3 DNA reads TGTGCCAGCAGTTCTGACTCGGGTTACTATGGCTACACCTTC. This chain uses TRBV6-5 with TRBJ1-2; D is ambiguous. This CDR3 has 14 amino acids. The germline V gene encodes CDR1 MNHEY and CDR2 SVGAGI. The ends were cut back, 4 bases at V and 3 bases at J, with 12 bases in the middle.

The chain joins TRBV7-3 to TRBJ2-1; 10 bases are a match to TRBD2. V lost 5 bases, J lost 8 bases, and 6 bases stayed unmatched. From germline, CDR1 is SGHTA and CDR2 FQGTGA. The CDR3 length is 14 residues. CDR3 amino acids: CASSLSGRRDEQFF. Written as DNA, the CDR3 is TGTGCCAGCAGCCTTAGCGGGAGGAGGGATGAGCAGTTCTTC.

V gene TRBV7-3 combines with J gene TRBJ2-3; 7 bases agree with TRBD2. The CDR3 contains 16 residues. V gave up 2 bases and J gave up 2 bases; unmatched junction bases: 7. Germline V gives CDR1 SGHTA, CDR2 FQGTGA. CDR3: CASSLEARGYTDTQYF. For the CDR3, the DNA is TGTGCCAGCAGCTTAGAAGCGCGGGGGTACACAGATACGCAGTATTTT.

V is TRBV4-1 and J is TRBJ1-5; 8 bases line up with TRBD1. CDR3 length: 15 residues. The germline V gene has CDR1 MGHRA and CDR2 YSYEKL. The J segment lost 6 bases and the V segment lost 5 bases, leaving 9 bases of the junction unmatched. CDR3 loop: CASSFGQGEGQPQHF. The CDR3, as DNA: TGCGCCAGCAGCTTCGGACAGGGTGAGGGTCAGCCCCAGCATTTT.